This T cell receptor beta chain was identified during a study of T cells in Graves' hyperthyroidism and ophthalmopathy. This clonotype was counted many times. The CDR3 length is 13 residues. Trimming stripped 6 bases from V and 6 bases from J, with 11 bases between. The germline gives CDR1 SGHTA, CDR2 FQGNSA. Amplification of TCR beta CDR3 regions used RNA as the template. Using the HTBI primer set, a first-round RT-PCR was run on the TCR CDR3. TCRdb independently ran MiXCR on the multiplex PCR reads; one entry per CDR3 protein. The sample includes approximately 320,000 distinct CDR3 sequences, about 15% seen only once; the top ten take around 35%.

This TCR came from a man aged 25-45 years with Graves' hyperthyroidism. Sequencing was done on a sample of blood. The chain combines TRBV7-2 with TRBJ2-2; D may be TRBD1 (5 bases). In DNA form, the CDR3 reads TGTGCCAGCAGTCGATCAGGGTCCGGGGAGCTGTTTTTT. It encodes CASSRSGSGELFF.